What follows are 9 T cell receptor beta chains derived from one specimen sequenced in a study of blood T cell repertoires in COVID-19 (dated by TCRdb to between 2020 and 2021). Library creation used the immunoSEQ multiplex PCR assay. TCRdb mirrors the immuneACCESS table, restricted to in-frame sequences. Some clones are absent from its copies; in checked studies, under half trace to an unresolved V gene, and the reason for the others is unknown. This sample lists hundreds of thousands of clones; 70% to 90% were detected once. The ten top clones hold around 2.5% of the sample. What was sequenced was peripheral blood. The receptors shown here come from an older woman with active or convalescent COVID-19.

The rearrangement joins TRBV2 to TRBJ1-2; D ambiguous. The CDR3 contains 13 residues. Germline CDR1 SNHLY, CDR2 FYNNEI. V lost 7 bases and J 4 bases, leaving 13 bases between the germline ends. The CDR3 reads CASKFETSYGYTF. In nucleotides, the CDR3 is TGTGCCAGCAAGTTTGAGACATCCTATGGCTACACCTTC.

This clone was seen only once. CDR3 loop: CASSPRQGLYGYTF. The CDR3 DNA reads as TGTGCCAGCTCACCACGACAGGGTCTCTACGGCTACACCTTC. The chain has TRBV18 and TRBJ1-2, with TRBD1 identical over 7 bases. Germline CDR1 and CDR2: KGHSH and LQKENI. Trimming took 1 base from V and 8 from J; bases not matched to a gene: 7. CDR3 length equals 14 residues.

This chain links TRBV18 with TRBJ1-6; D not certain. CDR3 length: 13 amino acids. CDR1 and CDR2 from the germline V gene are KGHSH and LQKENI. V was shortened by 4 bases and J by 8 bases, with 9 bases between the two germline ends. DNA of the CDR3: TGTGCCAGCTCACTCGGGCGGGATTCACCCCTCCACTTT. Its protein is CASSLGRDSPLHF.

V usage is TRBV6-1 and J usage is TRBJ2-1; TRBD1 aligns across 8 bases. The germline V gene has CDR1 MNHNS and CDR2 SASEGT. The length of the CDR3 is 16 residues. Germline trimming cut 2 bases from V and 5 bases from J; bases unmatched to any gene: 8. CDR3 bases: TGTGCCAGCAGTGAATTTCGGACAGGGTCGGACAATGAGCAGTTCTTC. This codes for CASSEFRTGSDNEQFF.

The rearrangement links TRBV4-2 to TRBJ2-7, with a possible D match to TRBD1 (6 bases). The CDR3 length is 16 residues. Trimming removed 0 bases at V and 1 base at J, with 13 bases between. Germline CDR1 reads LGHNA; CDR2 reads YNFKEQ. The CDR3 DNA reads TGTGCCAGCAGCCAAGAACAGGGTTGGAGGTCCTACGAGCAGTACTTC. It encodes CASSQEQGWRSYEQYF.

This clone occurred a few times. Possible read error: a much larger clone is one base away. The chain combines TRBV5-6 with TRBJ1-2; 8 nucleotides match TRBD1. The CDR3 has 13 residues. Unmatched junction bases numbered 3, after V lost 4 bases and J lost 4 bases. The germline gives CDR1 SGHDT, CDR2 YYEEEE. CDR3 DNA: TGTGCCAGCAGCCCGGACAGGGCCTATGGCTACACCTTC. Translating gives CASSPDRAYGYTF. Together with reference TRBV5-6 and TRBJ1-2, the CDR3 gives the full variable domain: DAGVTQSPTHLIKTRGQQVTLRCSPKSGHDTVSWYQQALGQGPQFIFQYYEEEERQRGNFPDRFSGHQFPNYSSELNVNALLLGDSALYLCASSPDRAYGYTFGSGTRLTVV.

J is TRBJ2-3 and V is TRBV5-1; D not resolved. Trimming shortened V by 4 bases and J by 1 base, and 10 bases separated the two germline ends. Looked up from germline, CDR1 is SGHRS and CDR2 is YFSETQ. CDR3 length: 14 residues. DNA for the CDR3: TGCGCCAGCAGCCCTCTCCCAGGCACAGATACGCAGTATTTT. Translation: CASSPLPGTDTQYF.

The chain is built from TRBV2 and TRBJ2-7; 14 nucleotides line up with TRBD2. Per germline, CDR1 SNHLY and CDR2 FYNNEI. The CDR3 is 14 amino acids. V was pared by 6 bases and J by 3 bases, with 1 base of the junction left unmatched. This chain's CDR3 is CASRTSGGGYEQYF. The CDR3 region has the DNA TGTGCCAGCAGGACTAGCGGGGGGGGCTACGAGCAGTACTTC.

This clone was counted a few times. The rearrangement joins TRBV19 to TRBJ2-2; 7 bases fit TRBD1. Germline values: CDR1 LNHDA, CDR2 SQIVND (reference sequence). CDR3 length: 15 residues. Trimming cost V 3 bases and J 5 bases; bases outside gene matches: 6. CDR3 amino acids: CASSIIGGETGELFF. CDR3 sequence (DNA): TGTGCCAGTAGTATTATAGGGGGCGAGACCGGGGAGCTGTTTTTT.